This is a list of T cell receptor beta chains from one sample in a study of CD8 T cells in ankylosing spondylitis. TCRdb reprocessed the 5' RACE reads with MiXCR, giving one entry per CDR3 protein. The table records roughly 140,000 distinct CDR3 sequences, 44% of them present only once. Sequencing input: synovial fluid, either unsorted or a sorted T cell fraction (not recorded which). The receptors stem from a male donor with ankylosing spondylitis. Each CDR3 is given with its conserved first and last residue. A D gene is named only where the DNA matches it firmly. Not every row has a clone size; where given, it reads once, few, many or a size class.

V gene: TRBV12-3/TRBV12-4
J gene: TRBJ2-5
clone size: .
D gene: TRBD2
CDR3 protein: CASSSSGSSKETQYF
CDR3 DNA: TGTGCCAGCAGTTCTAGCGGGAGTTCTAAAGAGACCCAGTACTTC

V gene: TRBV6-2/TRBV6-3
J gene: TRBJ2-1
clone size: .
D gene: TRBD2
CDR3 protein: CASGRLAGGPYNEQFF
CDR3 DNA: TGTGCCAGCGGAAGACTAGCGGGAGGGCCCTACAATGAGCAGTTCTTC

V gene: TRBV6-4
J gene: TRBJ1-2
clone size: .
D gene: TRBD1
CDR3 protein: CASSDSTGGHGYTF
CDR3 DNA: TGTGCCAGCAGTGACTCAACAGGGGGCCATGGCTACACCTTC

V gene: TRBV7-9
J gene: TRBJ2-7
clone size: .
D gene: .
CDR3 protein: CASSLVRGMVHEQYF
CDR3 DNA: TGTGCCAGCAGCTTAGTCCGGGGGATGGTTCACGAGCAGTACTTC

V gene: TRBV6-1
J gene: TRBJ1-2
clone size: .
D gene: TRBD1
CDR3 protein: CASIRTGAYYYGYTF
CDR3 DNA: TGTGCCAGCATCCGGACAGGCGCCTATTACTATGGCTACACCTTC

V gene: TRBV12-3/TRBV12-4
J gene: TRBJ2-5
clone size: few
D gene: TRBD1
CDR3 protein: CASSQGQGVETQYF
CDR3 DNA: TGTGCCAGCAGCCAGGGACAGGGGGTAGAGACCCAGTACTTC

V gene: TRBV9
J gene: TRBJ1-1
clone size: .
D gene: .
CDR3 protein: CASSLNYGGRGVITEAFF
CDR3 DNA: TGTGCCAGCAGCCTTAATTATGGGGGGCGAGGAGTGATCACTGAAGCTTTCTTT

V gene: TRBV10-3
J gene: TRBJ2-1
clone size: few
D gene: .
CDR3 protein: CAISRWRHYNEQFF
CDR3 DNA: TGTGCCATCAGTCGCTGGAGACACTACAATGAGCAGTTCTTC

V gene: TRBV11-1
J gene: TRBJ1-4
clone size: .
D gene: .
CDR3 protein: CASSFFWTTTYDPEKLFF
CDR3 DNA: TGTGCCAGCAGCTTTTTCTGGACGACTACCTACGACCCGGAAAAACTGTTTTTT

V gene: TRBV5-4
J gene: TRBJ1-1
clone size: few
D gene: .
CDR3 protein: CASSDGMPEAFF
CDR3 DNA: TGTGCCAGCAGCGACGGGATGCCCGAAGCTTTCTTT

V gene: TRBV19
J gene: TRBJ1-4
clone size: few
D gene: TRBD1
CDR3 protein: CASSIRDRGNEKLFF
CDR3 DNA: TGTGCCAGTAGTATTAGGGACAGGGGAAATGAAAAACTGTTTTTT

V gene: TRBV7-6
J gene: TRBJ1-1
clone size: few
D gene: .
CDR3 protein: CASSLVSGGSEAFF
CDR3 DNA: TGTGCCAGCAGCTTAGTTTCGGGGGGTAGTGAAGCTTTCTTT

V gene: TRBV11-2
J gene: TRBJ2-2
clone size: .
D gene: .
CDR3 protein: CASSSPDKNTGELFF
CDR3 DNA: TGTGCCAGCAGCTCCCCGGACAAGAACACCGGGGAGCTGTTTTTT

V gene: TRBV6-5
J gene: TRBJ2-1
clone size: few
D gene: .
CDR3 protein: CASSYSGFWYNEQFF
CDR3 DNA: TGTGCCAGCAGTTATTCAGGGTTTTGGTACAATGAGCAGTTCTTC

V gene: TRBV4-1
J gene: TRBJ1-4
clone size: few
D gene: TRBD1
CDR3 protein: CASSQETGGGSTNEKLFF
CDR3 DNA: TGCGCCAGCAGCCAAGAGACAGGGGGCGGCTCAACTAATGAAAAACTGTTTTTT

V gene: TRBV7-6
J gene: TRBJ2-1
clone size: .
D gene: TRBD2
CDR3 protein: CASSLVTSGTYNEQFF
CDR3 DNA: TGTGCCAGCAGCTTAGTGACTAGCGGAACCTACAATGAGCAGTTCTTC

V gene: TRBV6-1
J gene: TRBJ1-1
clone size: once
D gene: .
CDR3 protein: CATMALGAFF
CDR3 DNA: TGTGCCACCATGGCTTTGGGAGCTTTCTTT

V gene: TRBV29-1
J gene: TRBJ2-7
clone size: few
D gene: .
CDR3 protein: CSVETSSSGEQYF
CDR3 DNA: TGCAGCGTTGAAACAAGCTCCAGCGGCGAGCAGTACTTC

V gene: TRBV7-9
J gene: TRBJ2-3
clone size: .
D gene: .
CDR3 protein: CASSLSWGVHPTDTQYF
CDR3 DNA: TGTGCCAGCAGCTTATCCTGGGGGGTCCACCCCACAGATACGCAGTATTTT

V gene: TRBV18
J gene: TRBJ1-1
clone size: .
D gene: .
CDR3 protein: CASSPQGTGTEAFF
CDR3 DNA: TGTGCCAGCTCACCACAGGGGACCGGCACTGAAGCTTTCTTT

V gene: TRBV5-1
J gene: TRBJ2-2
clone size: .
D gene: .
CDR3 protein: CASSLTAYRVRNTGELFF
CDR3 DNA: TGCGCCAGCAGCTTGACCGCGTACAGGGTACGGAACACCGGGGAGCTGTTTTTT

V gene: TRBV3-1
J gene: TRBJ2-7
clone size: few
D gene: .
CDR3 protein: CASSQDEDGRYEQYF
CDR3 DNA: TGTGCCAGCAGCCAAGATGAGGACGGACGCTACGAGCAGTACTTC

V gene: TRBV27
J gene: TRBJ2-3
clone size: .
D gene: .
CDR3 protein: CASSWSGVSDTQYF
CDR3 DNA: TGTGCCAGCAGTTGGTCCGGGGTTTCAGATACGCAGTATTTT

V gene: TRBV3-1
J gene: TRBJ2-1
clone size: .
D gene: .
CDR3 protein: CASSRQLGYNEQFF
CDR3 DNA: TGTGCCAGCAGCCGACAACTAGGTTACAATGAGCAGTTCTTC

V gene: TRBV20-1
J gene: TRBJ2-1
clone size: .
D gene: .
CDR3 protein: CSARLTTRLKARSYNEQFF
CDR3 DNA: TGCAGTGCTAGACTTACCACCCGCTTGAAAGCGCGCTCCTACAATGAGCAGTTCTTC

V gene: TRBV11-1
J gene: TRBJ2-2
clone size: .
D gene: .
CDR3 protein: CASSLVWAGARDNTGELFF
CDR3 DNA: TGTGCCAGCAGCTTAGTATGGGCAGGGGCCCGAGATAACACCGGGGAGCTGTTTTTT

V gene: TRBV4-2
J gene: TRBJ2-2
clone size: few
D gene: .
CDR3 protein: CASSQELVWTGELFF
CDR3 DNA: TGTGCCAGCAGCCAAGAACTAGTATGGACCGGGGAGCTGTTTTTT

V gene: TRBV12-3/TRBV12-4
J gene: TRBJ2-1
clone size: .
D gene: TRBD2
CDR3 protein: CACCFGTSGSMGSYNEQFF
CDR3 DNA: TGTGCCTGCTGTTTCGGGACTAGCGGGAGTATGGGTTCCTACAATGAGCAGTTCTTC

V gene: TRBV20-1
J gene: TRBJ2-5
clone size: .
D gene: TRBD1
CDR3 protein: CSAGFRGPSETQYF
CDR3 DNA: TGCAGTGCCGGTTTCAGGGGGCCCTCAGAGACCCAGTACTTC

V gene: TRBV6-6
J gene: TRBJ2-7
clone size: many
D gene: .
CDR3 protein: CASSYGGEYEQYF
CDR3 DNA: TGTGCCAGCAGTTACGGCGGGGAATACGAGCAGTACTTC

V gene: TRBV6-1
J gene: TRBJ2-1
clone size: few
D gene: TRBD2
CDR3 protein: CASSEYSGGPREQFF
CDR3 DNA: TGTGCCAGCAGTGAATATAGCGGGGGACCCAGGGAGCAGTTCTTC

V gene: TRBV7-9
J gene: TRBJ2-3
clone size: .
D gene: .
CDR3 protein: CASSLALGGGTDTQYF
CDR3 DNA: TGTGCCAGCAGCTTAGCTCTGGGGGGCGGCACAGATACGCAGTATTTT

V gene: TRBV6-5
J gene: TRBJ2-2
clone size: .
D gene: .
CDR3 protein: CASSYSPQLATAGELFF
CDR3 DNA: TGTGCCAGCAGTTACTCCCCACAACTAGCTACGGCCGGGGAGCTGTTTTTT

V gene: TRBV12-3/TRBV12-4
J gene: TRBJ2-5
clone size: .
D gene: .
CDR3 protein: CASSLTPQTQYF
CDR3 DNA: TGTGCCAGCAGTTTGACGCCGCAGACCCAGTACTTC